This entry concerns a single T cell receptor (beta chain). This record comes from a study of blood T cell repertoires in COVID-19. As for the study in general: Sites in the United States, Italy and Spain provided acute and convalescent COVID-19 samples. Sources were T cells, B-cell-depleted T cells, or PBMCs; the material itself was cDNA or gDNA.

In the authors' methods: Amplification from reference gene primers served as the basis for estimated nucleated cell counts. Here immunoSEQ multiplex PCR was the method, and the copy in TCRdb shows in-frame clones only, minus some. V and J calls plus clone size are reproduced from that table; the DNA served to infer D and trimming. The repertoire consists of 300,000 to 350,000 clones, with around 90% occurring once and the leading ten covering 0.95% to 1.3%. The Seattle site enrolled patients during active infection and followed them longitudinally. The CDR3 contains 16 residues. The germline V gene has CDR1 SGHTA and CDR2 FQGNSA. Unmatched junction bases numbered 7, after V lost 3 bases and J lost 6 bases.

What was sequenced was peripheral blood. The receptor was derived from a woman aged 40 to 50 with COVID-19, enrolled during active disease. The chain has TRBV7-2 and TRBJ2-1, with 11 positions matching TRBD2. The CDR3 is CASSFSSGGTRNEQFF. In nucleotides, the CDR3 is TGTGCCAGCAGCTTTTCTAGCGGGGGGACACGCAATGAGCAGTTCTTC.